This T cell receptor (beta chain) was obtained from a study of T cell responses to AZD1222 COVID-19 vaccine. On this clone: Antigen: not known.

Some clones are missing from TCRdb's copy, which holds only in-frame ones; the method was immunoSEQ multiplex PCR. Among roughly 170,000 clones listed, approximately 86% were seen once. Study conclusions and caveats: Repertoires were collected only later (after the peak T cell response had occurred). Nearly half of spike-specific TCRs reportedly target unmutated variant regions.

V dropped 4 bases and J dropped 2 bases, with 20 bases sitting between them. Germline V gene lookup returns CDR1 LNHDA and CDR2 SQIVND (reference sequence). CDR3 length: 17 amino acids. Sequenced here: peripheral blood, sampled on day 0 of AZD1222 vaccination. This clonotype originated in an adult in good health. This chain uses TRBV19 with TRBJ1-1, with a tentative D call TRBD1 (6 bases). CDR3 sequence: CASSNPGHQPSNTEAFF. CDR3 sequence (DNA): TGTGCCAGTAGTAACCCGGGACACCAACCTAGTAACACTGAAGCTTTCTTT.